The next 27 T cell receptor beta chains were all read from a single sample in a study of blood T cell repertoires in COVID-19. Produced via immunoSEQ multiplex PCR; TCRdb's table is partial and in-frame only. This sample has around 72,000 clones, with 85% to 90% found just once. The specimen sequenced was peripheral blood. Every receptor here comes from a man between 70 and 80 years old with active or convalescent COVID-19.

The chain combines TRBV7-2 with TRBJ2-6; weak D call: TRBD1 (6 bases). In germline, CDR1 is SGHTA, CDR2 FQGNSA. The germline V and J ends were trimmed by 1 base and 0 bases, with 16 bases remaining between them. The CDR3 extends over 19 amino acids. The CDR3 region is CASSLGTAPPFSGANVLTF. The CDR3 coding sequence is TGTGCCAGCAGCTTAGGGACAGCTCCACCTTTCTCTGGGGCCAACGTCCTGACTTTC. Complete variable domain (other parts from reference TRBV7-2 and TRBJ2-6): GAGVSQSPSNKVTEKGKDVELRCDPISGHTALYWYRQSLGQGLEFLIYFQGNSAPDKSGLPSDRFSAERTGGSVSTLTIQRTQQEDSAVYLCASSLGTAPPFSGANVLTFGAGSRLTVL.

The chain links TRBV7-9 to TRBJ1-4, with D possibly being TRBD1 (5 bases). The CDR3 extends over 17 amino acids. In germline, CDR1 is SEHNR, CDR2 FQNEAQ (reference sequence). V lost 0 bases to trimming and J lost 0 bases, with 11 bases between them. CDR3: CASSLARQLATNEKLFF. Here the CDR3 DNA reads TGTGCCAGCAGCTTAGCTAGACAGCTTGCAACTAATGAAAAACTGTTTTTT. The full variable domain, completed using reference TRBV7-9 and TRBJ1-4, is DTGVSQNPRHKITKRGQNVTFRCDPISEHNRLYWYRQTLGQGPEFLTYFQNEAQLEKSRLLSDRFSAERPKGSFSTLEIQRTEQGDSAMYLCASSLARQLATNEKLFFGSGTQLSVL.

The V and J genes are TRBV7-2 and TRBJ1-2; 7 bases line up with TRBD1. Trimming cost V 1 base and J 5 bases; bases outside gene matches: 4. Germline V CDR1 and CDR2: SGHTA, FQGNSA. The CDR3 runs to 14 residues. CDR3 sequence: CASSLGQGGYGYTF. For the CDR3, the DNA is TGTGCCAGCAGCTTAGGTCAGGGGGGTTATGGCTACACCTTC.

The chain is built from TRBV7-3 and TRBJ2-1; D is possibly TRBD2 (6 bases). V dropped 1 base and J dropped 9 bases, with 13 bases sitting between them. The CDR3 consists of 14 residues. CDR1 SGHTA and CDR2 FQGTGA come from the germline V gene. CDR3 DNA sequence: TGTGCCAGCAGCTTAATTCGGGAGAGCGCTGAGCAGTTCTTC. This sequence encodes CASSLIRESAEQFF. Using reference TRBV7-3 and TRBJ2-1 for the parts outside the CDR3, the full variable domain is GAGVSQTPSNKVTEKGKYVELRCDPISGHTALYWYRQSLGQGPEFLIYFQGTGAADDSGLPNDRFFAVRPEGSVSTLKIQRTERGDSAVYLCASSLIRESAEQFFGPGTRLTVL.

The rearrangement joins TRBV19 to TRBJ2-7; TRBD2 aligns across 9 bases. Looked up from germline, CDR1 is LNHDA and CDR2 is SQIVND (reference sequence). This CDR3 comprises 14 residues. The ends lost 10 bases at V and 4 bases at J; junction bases unmatched: 11. CDR3: CATRGSSGRYEQYF. The CDR3 nucleotides are TGTGCCACCAGGGGGAGTAGCGGGAGATACGAGCAGTACTTC.

The J gene is TRBJ1-4, the V gene TRBV19; a weak D match, TRBD1 (6 bases). Trimming removed 5 bases from V and 8 bases from J, with 9 bases in between. The CDR3 covers 12 residues. Germline CDR1 and CDR2: LNHDA and SQIVND (reference sequence). CDR3 amino acids: CASSVGTEKLFF. The CDR3, as DNA: TGTGCCAGTAGTGTGGGGACAGAAAAACTGTTTTTT. Full variable domain (rest looked up from reference TRBV19 and TRBJ1-4): DGGITQSPKYLFRKEGQNVTLSCEQNLNHDAMYWYRQDPGQGLRLIYYSQIVNDFQKGDIAEGYSVSREKKESFPLTVTSAQKNPTAFYLCASSVGTEKLFFGSGTQLSVL.

The chain joins TRBV19 to TRBJ2-3, with D possibly being TRBD1 (5 bases). The CDR3 is 15 amino acids. Per germline, CDR1 LNHDA and CDR2 SQIVND (reference sequence). V shed 6 bases and J shed 0 bases, with 13 bases lying between them. The CDR3 DNA reads TGTGCCAGTAGACCGACAGAAACTAGCACAGATACGCAGTATTTT. Its translation: CASRPTETSTDTQYF.

The V and J genes are TRBV30 and TRBJ2-3; 8 bases line up with TRBD1. There are 12 residues in the CDR3. Germline CDR1 and CDR2: GTSNPN and SVGIG (reference sequence). With 5 bases clipped from V and 5 bases from J, the junction kept 3 bases outside the gene matches. CDR3 coding DNA: TGTGCCTGGGGGGACAGGTTAGATACGCAGTATTTT. Its protein is CAWGDRLDTQYF.

The V call is TRBV9, the J call TRBJ2-2; 8 bases fit TRBD2. Losses at the gene ends were 4 bases for V and 6 bases for J; bases not matched to a gene: 11. The germline CDR1 and CDR2 sequences are SGDLS and YYNGEE. This CDR3 spans 16 amino acids. The CDR3 DNA reads TGTGCCAGCAGCCCCAGGGCAGCGGGAGTGTCCGGGGAGCTGTTTTTT. Encoded protein: CASSPRAAGVSGELFF. Combining the CDR3 with reference TRBV9 and TRBJ2-2 gives the whole variable domain DSGVTQTPKHLITATGQRVTLRCSPRSGDLSVYWYQQSLDQGLQFLIQYYNGEERAKGNILERFSAQQFPDLHSELNLSSLELGDSALYFCASSPRAAGVSGELFFGEGSRLTVL.

This clone was seen only a few times. CDR3 DNA sequence: TGCAGCGTTGATAACAGGGGAGGTGGCTACACCTTC. Amino acids: CSVDNRGGGYTF. The chain employs TRBV29-1 and TRBJ1-2; 7 nucleotides agree with TRBD1. The germline CDR1 and CDR2 sequences are SQVTM and ANQGSEA. CDR3 length: 12 amino acids. The V segment lost 3 bases and the J segment 7 bases; nucleotides outside the gene matches: 5.

The chain employs TRBV12-3 or TRBV12-4 and TRBJ1-1; possible D gene TRBD1, 6 bases. The V and J ends lost 1 base and 6 bases respectively, with 9 bases between them. The CDR3 loop spans 13 amino acids. The CDR3 sequence: CASSLVRQAEAFF. CDR3 DNA: TGTGCCAGCAGTTTAGTTCGACAGGCTGAAGCTTTCTTT.

This chain links TRBV18 with TRBJ2-7, with 8 bases fitting TRBD1. The CDR3 extends over 14 amino acids. Germline values: CDR1 KGHSH, CDR2 LQKENI. The ends lost 6 bases at V and 4 bases at J; junction bases unmatched: 8. CDR3 coding DNA: TGTGCCAGCTCCCTCGGACAGGGCAGGTACGAGCAGTACTTC. Translating it yields CASSLGQGRYEQYF.

This chain links TRBV3-1 (or the pseudogene TRBV3-2) with TRBJ2-4; 13 bases map to TRBD2. CDR3 length: 19 amino acids. Germline CDR1 is LGHDT and CDR2 is YNNKEL (reference sequence). Germline trimming cut 4 bases from V and 3 bases from J; bases unmatched to any gene: 12. The CDR3 coding sequence is TGTGCCAGCAGCCTTCAGGGACTAGCGGGGAGCCTAGGCAAAAACATTCAGTACTTC. Encoded protein: CASSLQGLAGSLGKNIQYF.

This chain uses TRBV20-1 with TRBJ1-2; D gene unclear. The CDR3 contains 11 residues. Between the trimmed V and J ends, which lost 6 bases and 9 bases, there was a span of 14 bases. Per the germline V gene, CDR1 is DFQATT and CDR2 is SNEGSKA (reference sequence). The CDR3 sequence: CSAPPPGSYTF. CDR3 bases: TGCAGTGCGCCCCCTCCGGGGAGCTACACCTTC.

This clone was seen many times. The chain joins TRBV30 to TRBJ2-6, with D unresolved. This CDR3 has 13 residues. V lost 4 bases to trimming and J lost 4 bases, with 8 bases between them. Germline lookup yields CDR1 GTSNPN and CDR2 SVGIG (reference sequence). CDR3 in amino acids: CAWTPTGANVLTF. The CDR3 DNA follows: TGTGCCTGGACCCCGACAGGGGCCAACGTCCTGACTTTC.

The gene calls are TRBV6-6 and TRBJ2-1; 8 bases are shared with TRBD2. Germline CDR1 MNHNY, CDR2 SVGAGI (reference sequence). V dropped 6 bases and J dropped 7; count of bases not matched to a gene: 2. The CDR3 has 12 amino acids. The CDR3 protein is CASSPGGNEQFF. For the CDR3, the DNA is TGTGCCAGCAGCCCGGGGGGGAATGAGCAGTTCTTC.

V gene TRBV4-3 combines with J gene TRBJ2-1, with 14 nucleotides matching TRBD2. CDR3 size: 15 residues. Losses at the gene ends were 2 bases for V and 9 bases for J; bases not matched to a gene: 3. Germline values: CDR1 LGHNA, CDR2 YSLEER. The CDR3 sequence is CASSQQTSGRGEQFF. The DNA for the CDR3 is TGCGCCAGCAGCCAACAGACTAGCGGGAGGGGTGAGCAGTTCTTC.

This clone came up once. This rearrangement joins TRBV3-1 (or the pseudogene TRBV3-2) to TRBJ2-1; a possible D gene is TRBD2 (5 bases). The ends were cut back, 4 bases at V and 2 bases at J, with 9 bases in the middle. Germline values: CDR1 LGHDT, CDR2 YNNKEL (reference sequence). This CDR3 region has 14 residues. CDR3 residues: CASSPRLTYNEQFF. The CDR3 region has the DNA TGTGCCAGCAGCCCACGACTAACCTACAATGAGCAGTTCTTC.

The chain recombines TRBV5-1 with TRBJ1-3; the D gene is possibly TRBD1 (5 bases). The germline V and J ends were trimmed by 6 bases and 4 bases, with 14 bases remaining between them. The CDR3 length is 14 residues. CDR1 and CDR2 (germline): SGHRS, YFSETQ. The CDR3, as DNA: TGCGCCAGCATGGCAGGGTACTCAGGAAACACCATATATTTT. As protein: CASMAGYSGNTIYF.

The chain has TRBV4-2 and TRBJ2-1; 12 bases agree with TRBD2. This CDR3 is 17 amino acids long. Germline V gene data show CDR1 as LGHNA and CDR2 as YNFKEQ. The trim removed 2 bases at V and 5 bases at J, leaving 7 bases unmatched. CDR3 residues: CASSQPGLAGKNNEQFF. The CDR3 nucleotides read TGTGCCAGCAGCCAACCCGGACTAGCGGGAAAAAACAATGAGCAGTTCTTC.

The chain links TRBV7-9 to TRBJ2-7; D is uncertain. CDR1 SEHNR and CDR2 FQNEAQ come from the germline V gene (reference sequence). Deletions cut 1 base from V and 4 bases from J, with 14 bases between. The CDR3 is made up of 15 amino acids. CDR3 DNA: TGTGCCAGCAGCTTAGAACTGCGGTTCCCTTACGAGCAGTACTTC. Protein product: CASSLELRFPYEQYF.

This clone appeared once. The gene calls are TRBV6-5 and TRBJ2-7; no clear D gene. The CDR3 runs to 12 residues. Trimming left V 6 bases short and J 2 bases short, with 8 bases between. The germline V gene has CDR1 MNHEY and CDR2 SVGAGI. In DNA form, the CDR3 reads TGTGCCAGCAGCCTATCCACCTACGAGCAGTACTTC. It yields the protein CASSLSTYEQYF.

This sequence joins TRBV19 and TRBJ2-1, with D unresolved. Trimming stripped 3 bases from V and 9 bases from J, with 12 bases between. Germline V gene lookup returns CDR1 LNHDA and CDR2 SQIVND (reference sequence). The CDR3 is 13 residues long. The CDR3 region is CASSILVSGEQFF. Written as DNA, the CDR3 is TGTGCCAGTAGTATTTTGGTCTCGGGTGAGCAGTTCTTC.

CDR3 DNA sequence: TGTGCCACGACGAAAGCGGGAAGTAACAATGAGCAGTTCTTC. Translating it yields CATTKAGSNNEQFF. The chain couples TRBV3-1 (or the pseudogene TRBV3-2) to TRBJ2-1, with 7 positions matching TRBD2. Germline CDR1 and CDR2: LGHDT and YNNKEL (reference sequence). V trimming: 10 bases; J trimming: 5 bases; junction bases outside the gene matches: 11. The CDR3 totals 14 residues.

This clone was seen just once. The rearrangement uses TRBV7-9 and TRBJ2-1, with 10 bases identical to TRBD2. V dropped 5 bases and J dropped 1; count of bases not matched to a gene: 14. The CDR3 contains 19 residues. Germline assignment: CDR1 SEHNR and CDR2 FQNEAQ (reference sequence). CDR3 DNA: TGTGCCAGCAGCACACACTCTACGACTAGCGGGCTTTCCTACAATGAGCAGTTCTTC. This gives the protein CASSTHSTTSGLSYNEQFF. Complete variable domain (other parts from reference TRBV7-9 and TRBJ2-1): DTGVSQNPRHKITKRGQNVTFRCDPISEHNRLYWYRQTLGQGPEFLTYFQNEAQLEKSRLLSDRFSAERPKGSFSTLEIQRTEQGDSAMYLCASSTHSTTSGLSYNEQFFGPGTRLTVL.

The chain links TRBV5-1 to TRBJ2-3; 10 positions match TRBD2. Germline V gene sequence: CDR1 SGHRS, CDR2 YFSETQ. V gave up 0 bases and J gave up 2 bases; unmatched junction bases: 6. The CDR3 covers 17 residues. The CDR3 here is CASSLARLAGVTDTQYF. The CDR3 DNA is TGCGCCAGCAGCTTGGCCAGGCTAGCGGGAGTCACAGATACGCAGTATTTT.

The table lists this clone with a count of one. The genes are TRBV12-3 or TRBV12-4 and TRBJ1-5, with D maybe TRBD1 (6 bases). CDR3 length equals 13 residues. The V end was cut by 6 bases, the J end by 3 bases, with 9 bases between. CDR3 sequence reads: CASSGQYNQPQHF. The CDR3 nucleotides are TGTGCCAGCAGCGGACAGTACAATCAGCCCCAGCATTTT.